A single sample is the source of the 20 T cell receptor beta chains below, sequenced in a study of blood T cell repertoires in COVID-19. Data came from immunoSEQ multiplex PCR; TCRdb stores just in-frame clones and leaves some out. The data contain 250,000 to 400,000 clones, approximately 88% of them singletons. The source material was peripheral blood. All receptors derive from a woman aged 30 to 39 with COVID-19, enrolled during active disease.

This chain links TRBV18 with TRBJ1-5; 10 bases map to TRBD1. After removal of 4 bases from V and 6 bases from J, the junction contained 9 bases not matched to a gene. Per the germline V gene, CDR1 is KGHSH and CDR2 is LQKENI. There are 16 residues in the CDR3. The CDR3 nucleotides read TGTGCCAGCTCACGACAAGACAGGGGGCAAGGTCAGCCCCAGCATTTT. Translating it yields CASSRQDRGQGQPQHF.

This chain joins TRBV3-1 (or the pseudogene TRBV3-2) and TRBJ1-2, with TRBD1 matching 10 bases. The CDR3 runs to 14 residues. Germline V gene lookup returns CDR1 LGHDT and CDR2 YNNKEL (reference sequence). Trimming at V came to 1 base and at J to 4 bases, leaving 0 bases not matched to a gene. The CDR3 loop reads CASSQGTGGYGYTF. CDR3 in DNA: TGTGCCAGCAGCCAAGGGACAGGGGGCTATGGCTACACCTTC.

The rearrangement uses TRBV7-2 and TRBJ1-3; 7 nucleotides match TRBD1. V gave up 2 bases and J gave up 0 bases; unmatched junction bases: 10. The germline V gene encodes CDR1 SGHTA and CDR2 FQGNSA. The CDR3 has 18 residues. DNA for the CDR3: TGTGCCAGCAGCTTACGGGCCGGACAGGTCCCCTCTGGAAACACCATATATTTT. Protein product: CASSLRAGQVPSGNTIYF.

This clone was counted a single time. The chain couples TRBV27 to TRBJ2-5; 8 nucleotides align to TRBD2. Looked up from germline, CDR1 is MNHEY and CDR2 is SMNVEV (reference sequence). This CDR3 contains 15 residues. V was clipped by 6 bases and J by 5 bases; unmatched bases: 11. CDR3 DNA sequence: TGTGCCAGCAGGACTAGCGCACCGAGGGACGAGACCCAGTACTTC. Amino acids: CASRTSAPRDETQYF.

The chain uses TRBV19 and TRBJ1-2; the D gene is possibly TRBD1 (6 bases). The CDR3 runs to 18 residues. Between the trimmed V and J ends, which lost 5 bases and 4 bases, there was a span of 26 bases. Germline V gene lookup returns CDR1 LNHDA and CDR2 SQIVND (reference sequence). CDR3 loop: CASSPTTLGGGRPYGYTF. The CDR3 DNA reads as TGTGCCAGTAGTCCTACGACGCTTGGCGGGGGGCGCCCCTATGGCTACACCTTC.

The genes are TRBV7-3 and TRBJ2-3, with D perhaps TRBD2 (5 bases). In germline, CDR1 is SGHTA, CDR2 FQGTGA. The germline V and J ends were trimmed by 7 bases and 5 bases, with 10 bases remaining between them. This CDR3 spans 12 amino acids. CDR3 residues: CASNAGGDTQYF. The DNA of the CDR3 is TGTGCCAGCAACGCGGGTGGAGATACGCAGTATTTT. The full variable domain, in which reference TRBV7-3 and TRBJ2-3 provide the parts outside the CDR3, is GAGVSQTPSNKVTEKGKYVELRCDPISGHTALYWYRQSLGQGPEFLIYFQGTGAADDSGLPNDRFFAVRPEGSVSTLKIQRTERGDSAVYLCASNAGGDTQYFGPGTRLTVL.

CDR3 DNA sequence: TGTGCCAGCAGCTTCAGGTTTGGAACTGAAGCTTTCTTT. Translating gives CASSFRFGTEAFF. The chain combines TRBV7-3 with TRBJ1-1; D gene uncertain. V lost 3 bases to trimming and J lost 5 bases, with 10 bases between them. Germline CDR1 is SGHTA and CDR2 is FQGTGA. This CDR3 region has 13 residues.

The CDR3 loop is CAGSNGGTVDNSPLHF. In nucleotides, the CDR3 is TGTGCCGGCTCAAATGGTGGGACAGTCGATAATTCACCCCTCCACTTT. V and J are TRBV7-3 and TRBJ1-6; the match to TRBD1 covers 7 bases. The CDR3 has 16 residues. Germline loops: CDR1 SGHTA, CDR2 FQGTGA. V dropped 11 bases and J dropped 5; count of bases not matched to a gene: 15.

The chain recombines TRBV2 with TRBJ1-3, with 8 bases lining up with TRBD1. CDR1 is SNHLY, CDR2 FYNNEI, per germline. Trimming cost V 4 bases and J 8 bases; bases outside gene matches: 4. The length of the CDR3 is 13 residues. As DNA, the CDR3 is TGTGCCAGCAGTGGGGACAGGCTGGACACCATATATTTT. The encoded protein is CASSGDRLDTIYF. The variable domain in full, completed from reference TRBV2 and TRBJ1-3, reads EPEVTQTPSHQVTQMGQEVILRCVPISNHLYFYWYRQILGQKVEFLVSFYNNEISEKSEIFDDQFSVERPDGSNFTLKIRSTKLEDSAMYFCASSGDRLDTIYFGEGSWLTVV.

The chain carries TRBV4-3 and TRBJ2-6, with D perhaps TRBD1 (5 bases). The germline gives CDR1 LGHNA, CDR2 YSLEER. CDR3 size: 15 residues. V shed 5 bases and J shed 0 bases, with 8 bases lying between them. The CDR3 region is CASSWTPSGANVLTF. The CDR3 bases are TGCGCCAGCAGCTGGACACCCTCTGGGGCCAACGTCCTGACTTTC.

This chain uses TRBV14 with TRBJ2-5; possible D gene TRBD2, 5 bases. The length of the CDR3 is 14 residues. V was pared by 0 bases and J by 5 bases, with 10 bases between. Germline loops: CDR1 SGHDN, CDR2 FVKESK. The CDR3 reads CASSQDWRGETQYF. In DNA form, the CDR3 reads TGTGCCAGCAGCCAAGATTGGAGAGGGGAGACCCAGTACTTC.

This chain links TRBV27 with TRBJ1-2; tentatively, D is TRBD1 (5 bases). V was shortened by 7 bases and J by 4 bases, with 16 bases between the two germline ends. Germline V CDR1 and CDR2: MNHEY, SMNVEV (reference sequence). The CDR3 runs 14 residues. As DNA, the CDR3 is TGTGCCAGCACCCCACGGGGGGGAGCCTATGGCTACACCTTC. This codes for CASTPRGGAYGYTF.

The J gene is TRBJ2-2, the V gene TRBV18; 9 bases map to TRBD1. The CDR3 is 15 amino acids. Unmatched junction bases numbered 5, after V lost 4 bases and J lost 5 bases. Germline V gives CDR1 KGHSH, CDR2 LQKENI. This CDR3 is CASSQGTGRTGELFF. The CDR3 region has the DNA TGTGCCAGCTCACAGGGGACAGGGCGAACCGGGGAGCTGTTTTTT. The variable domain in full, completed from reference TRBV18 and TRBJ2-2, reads NAGVMQNPRHLVRRRGQEARLRCSPMKGHSHVYWYRQLPEEGLKFMVYLQKENIIDESGMPKERFSAEFPKEGPSILRIQQVVRGDSAAYFCASSQGTGRTGELFFGEGSRLTVL.

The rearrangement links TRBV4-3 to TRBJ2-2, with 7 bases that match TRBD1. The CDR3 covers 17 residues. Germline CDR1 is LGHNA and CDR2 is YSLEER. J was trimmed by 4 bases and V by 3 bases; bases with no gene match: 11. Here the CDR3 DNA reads TGCGCCAGCAGCCACACCCCCGGGCAGGGGGTCACCGGGGAGCTGTTTTTT. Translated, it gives CASSHTPGQGVTGELFF.

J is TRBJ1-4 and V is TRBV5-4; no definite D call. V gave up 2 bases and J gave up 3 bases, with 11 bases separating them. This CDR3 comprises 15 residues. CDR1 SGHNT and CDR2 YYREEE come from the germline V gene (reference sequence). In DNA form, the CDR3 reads TGTGCCAGCAGCTTTACAGCCTCTTCTAATGAAAAACTGTTTTTT. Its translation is CASSFTASSNEKLFF.

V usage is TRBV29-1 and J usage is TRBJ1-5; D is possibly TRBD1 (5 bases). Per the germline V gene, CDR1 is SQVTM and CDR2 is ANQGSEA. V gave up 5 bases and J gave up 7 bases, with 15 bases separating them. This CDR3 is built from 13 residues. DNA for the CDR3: TGCAGCGTTCGGGAGGGGCTTATGCAGCCCCAGCATTTT. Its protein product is CSVREGLMQPQHF.

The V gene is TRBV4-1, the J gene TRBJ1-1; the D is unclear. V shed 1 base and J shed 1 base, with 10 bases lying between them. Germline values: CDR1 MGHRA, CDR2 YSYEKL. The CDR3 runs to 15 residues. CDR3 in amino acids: CASSQVFAANTEAFF. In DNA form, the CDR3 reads TGCGCCAGCAGCCAAGTCTTTGCGGCGAACACTGAAGCTTTCTTT.

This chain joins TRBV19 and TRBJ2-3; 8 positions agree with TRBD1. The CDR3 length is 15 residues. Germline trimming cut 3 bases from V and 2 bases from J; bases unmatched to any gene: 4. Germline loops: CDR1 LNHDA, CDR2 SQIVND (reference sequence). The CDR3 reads CASSMWTGNTDTQYF. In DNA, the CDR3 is TGTGCCAGTAGTATGTGGACAGGGAACACAGATACGCAGTATTTT. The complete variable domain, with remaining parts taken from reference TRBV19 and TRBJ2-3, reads DGGITQSPKYLFRKEGQNVTLSCEQNLNHDAMYWYRQDPGQGLRLIYYSQIVNDFQKGDIAEGYSVSREKKESFPLTVTSAQKNPTAFYLCASSMWTGNTDTQYFGPGTRLTVL.

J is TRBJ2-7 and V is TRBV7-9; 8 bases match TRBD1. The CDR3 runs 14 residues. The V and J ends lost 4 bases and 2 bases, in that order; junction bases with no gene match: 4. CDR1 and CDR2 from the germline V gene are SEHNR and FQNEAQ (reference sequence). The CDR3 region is CASSSDRDAYEQYF. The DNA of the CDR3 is TGTGCCAGCAGCTCGGACAGGGACGCCTACGAGCAGTACTTC.

CDR3 amino acids: CASSSDSLASLNEKLFF. The CDR3, as DNA: TGTGCCAGCAGCTCTGACAGTTTAGCATCCCTTAATGAAAAACTGTTTTTT. The V call is TRBV5-6, the J call TRBJ1-4, with TRBD1 as a possible D gene (5 bases). V shed 3 bases and J shed 4 bases, with 19 bases lying between them. This CDR3 contains 17 residues. The germline CDR1 and CDR2 sequences are SGHDT and YYEEEE.